Each of the 17 T cell receptor beta chains below was sequenced from the same sample in a study of T-cell memory formation after mild COVID-19. TCRdb re-derived calls from the 5' RACE reads in MiXCR, one entry per CDR3 protein. The data show roughly 600,000 distinct CDR3 sequences, with about a sixth seen just once and around 13% held by the top ten. Material for sequencing was PBMCs or a T cell subset sorted from them (not recorded which). All receptors come from an adult woman who had mild COVID-19 (a few samples of this study predate the infection). Cell type and time point are not known.

This clonotype was seen many times. This chain connects TRBV5-1 to TRBJ1-2; D might be TRBD1 (5 bases). V gave up 0 bases and J gave up 0 bases, with 6 bases separating them. The V gene's germline CDR1 is SGHRS and CDR2 YFSETQ. CDR3 length: 14 residues. For the CDR3, the DNA is TGCGCCAGCAGCTTGGACAGGACTAACTATGGCTACACCTTC. Translated, it gives CASSLDRTNYGYTF.

The rearrangement links TRBV2 to TRBJ2-5; D may be TRBD1 (7 bases). This CDR3 has 13 residues. Germline V CDR1 and CDR2: SNHLY, FYNNEI. The ends were cut back, 8 bases at V and 4 bases at J, with 14 bases in the middle. The CDR3 nucleotides read TGTGCCAGCGGGGGGACAGTGGCAGAGACCCAGTACTTC. This gives the protein CASGGTVAETQYF. The full variable domain, completed using reference TRBV2 and TRBJ2-5, is EPEVTQTPSHQVTQMGQEVILRCVPISNHLYFYWYRQILGQKVEFLVSFYNNEISEKSEIFDDQFSVERPDGSNFTLKIRSTKLEDSAMYFCASGGTVAETQYFGPGTRLLVL.

The sample holds a few counts of this clonotype. The genes are TRBV6-5 and TRBJ1-2; 7 nucleotides agree with TRBD1. J was trimmed by 4 bases and V by 3 bases; bases with no gene match: 2. Germline CDR1 and CDR2: MNHEY and SVGAGI. The CDR3 is made up of 13 amino acids. CDR3 protein: CASSYSGGYGYTF. CDR3 in DNA: TGTGCCAGCAGTTATTCAGGGGGCTATGGCTACACCTTC.

This rearrangement joins TRBV29-1 to TRBJ2-3; weak D call: TRBD2 (7 bases). CDR1 and CDR2 from the germline V gene are SQVTM and ANQGSEA. The CDR3 sequence is 15 residues long. Trimming took off 1 base at V and 1 base at J, with 12 bases between the two ends. The CDR3 sequence: CSVEGEGVGTDTQYF. CDR3 nucleotides: TGCAGCGTTGAAGGGGAGGGGGTCGGCACAGATACGCAGTATTTT.

This clonotype has only a few counts. The chain recombines TRBV10-2 with TRBJ1-5; D uncertain. The CDR3 is 14 residues long. Germline V gives CDR1 WSHSY, CDR2 SAAADI. Trimming took 6 bases from V and 1 from J, leaving 10 bases between them. The chain's CDR3 is CASREGPSNQPQHF. CDR3 bases: TGCGCCAGCAGGGAGGGCCCGAGCAATCAGCCCCAGCATTTT.

The J gene is TRBJ2-1, the V gene TRBV4-3; TRBD2 might be the D (5 bases). CDR1 and CDR2 from the germline V gene are LGHNA and YSLEER. Trimming shortened V by 1 base and J by 3 bases, and 7 bases separated the two germline ends. This CDR3 has 14 amino acids. The CDR3: CASSQVGSYNEQFF. The CDR3 region has the DNA TGCGCCAGCAGCCAAGTTGGGAGCTACAATGAGCAGTTCTTC.

The rearrangement joins TRBV6-5 to TRBJ1-5; 9 positions match TRBD1. This CDR3 is 17 amino acids long. Germline V gives CDR1 MNHEY, CDR2 SVGAGI. J lost 0 bases, V lost 7 bases, and 10 bases had no gene match. For the CDR3, the DNA is TGTGCCAGCAAACAGGGGGCATCGGATTATAGCAATCAGCCCCAGCATTTT. Encoded protein: CASKQGASDYSNQPQHF.

This clonotype was detected a few times. This rearrangement joins TRBV5-1 to TRBJ1-2; D might be TRBD1 (6 bases). The V end was cut by 4 bases, the J end by 4 bases, with 20 bases between. Germline lookup yields CDR1 SGHRS and CDR2 YFSETQ. This CDR3 region has 16 residues. The CDR3 loop is CASSPGDTPWGYGYTF. The CDR3 DNA reads as TGCGCCAGCAGCCCGGGGGACACCCCTTGGGGCTATGGCTACACCTTC. The full variable domain, its missing parts supplied by reference TRBV5-1 and TRBJ1-2, is KAGVTQTPRYLIKTRGQQVTLSCSPISGHRSVSWYQQTPGQGLQFLFEYFSETQRNKGNFPGRFSGRQFSNSRSEMNVSTLELGDSALYLCASSPGDTPWGYGYTFGSGTRLTVV.

This clonotype appeared once. V is TRBV6-5 and J is TRBJ1-2; 8 bases are shared with TRBD1. The CDR3 extends over 15 amino acids. Trimming cost V 2 bases and J 3 bases; bases outside gene matches: 5. Germline assignment: CDR1 MNHEY and CDR2 SVGAGI. CDR3 sequence (DNA): TGTGCCAGCAGTTACACCGGGACAGGTGACTATGGCTACACCTTC. It yields the protein CASSYTGTGDYGYTF.

The V call is TRBV7-6, the J call TRBJ2-1; D unclear. Germline loops: CDR1 SGHVS, CDR2 FNYEAQ. V lost 1 base, J lost 8 bases, and 12 bases lay in between. The CDR3 has 14 residues. As DNA, the CDR3 is TGTGCCAGCAGCTTAGAAAGGGCTCGCGATGAGCAGTTCTTC. This gives the protein CASSLERARDEQFF.

The chain has TRBV12-3 or TRBV12-4 and TRBJ1-1; D gene ambiguous. V gave up 5 bases and J gave up 0 bases, with 10 bases separating them. The CDR3 is 14 residues long. CDR3 DNA sequence: TGTGCCAGCAGTCTTCTGACCGTGAACACTGAAGCTTTCTTT. Its protein product is CASSLLTVNTEAFF.

This clonotype turned up a few times. The chain recombines TRBV7-2 with TRBJ2-3, with 7 bases fitting TRBD2. V trimming: 2 bases; J trimming: 4 bases; junction bases outside the gene matches: 9. The CDR3 has 16 residues. Germline V gene lookup returns CDR1 SGHTA and CDR2 FQGNSA. The CDR3, as DNA: TGTGCCAGCAGCTTATCGGGCGGGAGTCGCGCAGATACGCAGTATTTT. It encodes CASSLSGGSRADTQYF.

This clonotype was observed a handful of times. The chain uses TRBV7-8 and TRBJ2-3; D call uncertain. The CDR3 consists of 18 residues. Trimming left V 4 bases short and J 2 bases short, with 22 bases between. In germline, CDR1 is SGHVS, CDR2 FQNEAQ. This CDR3 reads CASSSQPWLVTFTDTQYF. CDR3 nucleotides: TGTGCCAGCAGCTCCCAGCCATGGCTGGTCACGTTCACAGATACGCAGTATTTT.

Note on this clonotype: One end of the junction does not line up with germline, which may come from a read error. The rearrangement uses TRBV12-3 or TRBV12-4 and TRBJ1-1; no firm D call. The CDR3 is made up of 11 amino acids. CDR3 DNA: TGTGCCAGCAGTTCCCCGGGTCGATCTCGATTT. The encoded protein is CASSSPGRSRF.

This clonotype was counted between two and nine times. This chain joins TRBV21-1 and TRBJ2-1; TRBD1, the table's D call, was not compared with the DNA. TRBV21-1 is a pseudogene segment. The CDR3 sequence is 14 residues long. The CDR3 DNA sequence: TGTGCCAGCAGCAAAGCCGGGACTAGCAATGAGCAGTTCTTC. This encodes CASSKAGTSNEQFF.

This clonotype occurred a few times. In DNA form, the CDR3 reads TGTGCCAGCAGCCAAGGGGGACGGAGGCCCTACGAGCAGTACTTC. It yields the protein CASSQGGRRPYEQYF. The chain uses TRBV3-1 and TRBJ2-7, with D possibly being TRBD1 or TRBD2 (5 bases each). The CDR3 is 15 amino acids. Between the trimmed V and J ends, which lost 1 base and 2 bases, there was a span of 12 bases. The germline gives CDR1 LGHDT, CDR2 YNNKEL (reference sequence).

The chain links TRBV24-1 to TRBJ2-1, with D unresolved. V was cut by 1 base and J by 5 bases, with 8 bases left in between. The CDR3 is 14 residues long. Germline V CDR1 and CDR2: KGHDR, SFDVKD. In nucleotides, the CDR3 is TGTGCCACCAGTGATTTTCTATCCCACAATGAGCAGTTCTTC. Encoded protein: CATSDFLSHNEQFF.